These T cell receptor beta chains were read from a single sample in a study of PD-1 blockade in classical Hodgkin lymphoma. The table came from immunoSEQ multiplex PCR; TCRdb's copy has only in-frame clones and leaves some out. The sample has fewer than 30,000 clones, about 80% seen once. Sample: peripheral blood mononuclear cells (PBMCs), taken before the fourth cycle of nivolumab. These receptors originate from a human donor with classical Hodgkin lymphoma. Each CDR3 is given without its conserved first and last residue.

J gene: TRBJ1-1; V gene: TRBV6-5; CDR3 protein: ASRGTEAF
J gene: TRBJ1-1; V gene: TRBV7-2; CDR3 protein: ASSSDPNTEAF
J gene: TRBJ1-5; V gene: TRBV27; CDR3 protein: ASSPATGAGQPQH
J gene: TRBJ1-1; V gene: TRBV9; CDR3 protein: ASSASDSPNTEAF
J gene: TRBJ2-3; V gene: TRBV27; CDR3 protein: ASSFPLGDTQY
J gene: TRBJ2-1; V gene: TRBV6-5; CDR3 protein: ASNRAGGDNEQF
J gene: TRBJ1-5; V gene: TRBV28; CDR3 protein: ASSLDSNQPQH
J gene: TRBJ2-5; V gene: TRBV7-9; CDR3 protein: ASSRAGEETQY
J gene: TRBJ2-1; V gene: TRBV5-1; CDR3 protein: ASSLKPQESYNEQF
J gene: TRBJ2-7; V gene: TRBV9; CDR3 protein: ASSVRGTGEQY
J gene: TRBJ1-5; V gene: TRBV19; CDR3 protein: AAGTGTFQPQH
J gene: TRBJ2-2; V gene: TRBV25-1; CDR3 protein: ASSEFRSPGELF
J gene: TRBJ2-1; V gene: TRBV28; CDR3 protein: ASSSGSSYNEQF
J gene: TRBJ2-1; V gene: TRBV9; CDR3 protein: ASSVGLPGGYYNEQF
J gene: TRBJ1-1; V gene: TRBV2; CDR3 protein: ASSETSGRTEAF
J gene: TRBJ2-2; V gene: TRBV18; CDR3 protein: ASSPDAAGELF
J gene: TRBJ2-1; V gene: TRBV5-1; CDR3 protein: ASSLTGAGLDEQF
J gene: TRBJ2-5; V gene: TRBV7-2; CDR3 protein: ASSQTGGSVTQY
J gene: TRBJ2-1; V gene: TRBV19; CDR3 protein: ASSTSGYSYNEQF
J gene: TRBJ2-7; V gene: TRBV29-1; CDR3 protein: SIVTVTGYEQY
J gene: TRBJ2-2; V gene: TRBV10-2; CDR3 protein: ASDQGKFNTGELF
J gene: TRBJ1-2; V gene: TRBV11-3; CDR3 protein: ASSESGFNYGYT
J gene: TRBJ1-3; V gene: TRBV18; CDR3 protein: ASSNRELTGNTIY
J gene: TRBJ1-1; V gene: TRBV4-3; CDR3 protein: ASSQEGVPTEAF
J gene: TRBJ1-2; V gene: TRBV2; CDR3 protein: ASREEGQAGYT
J gene: TRBJ2-1; V gene: TRBV4-3; CDR3 protein: ASSPRLAGHNEQF
J gene: TRBJ2-1; V gene: TRBV2; CDR3 protein: ASKQAGVDNEQF
J gene: TRBJ2-2; V gene: TRBV29-1; CDR3 protein: SATGNWNTGELF
J gene: TRBJ1-2; V gene: TRBV14; CDR3 protein: ASSHGGGYT
J gene: TRBJ2-1; V gene: TRBV4-1; CDR3 protein: ASSLGRVNEQF
J gene: TRBJ2-7; V gene: TRBV28; CDR3 protein: ASSLAYEQY
J gene: TRBJ2-1; V gene: TRBV11-3; CDR3 protein: ASSWAAKSYNEQF
J gene: TRBJ1-2; V gene: TRBV5-4; CDR3 protein: ASSLEGGAYGYT
J gene: TRBJ2-4; V gene: TRBV19; CDR3 protein: ASSIPARVKNIQY
J gene: TRBJ1-2; V gene: TRBV6-1; CDR3 protein: ASSEAAGQGPNT
J gene: TRBJ1-5; V gene: TRBV4-3; CDR3 protein: ASSQEANQPQH
J gene: TRBJ2-1; V gene: TRBV4-3; CDR3 protein: ASSQATRSSYNEQF
J gene: TRBJ2-1; V gene: TRBV10-1; CDR3 protein: ASSEGANEQF
J gene: TRBJ2-1; V gene: TRBV4-1; CDR3 protein: ASSQESGAYNEQF
J gene: TRBJ2-1; V gene: TRBV4-3; CDR3 protein: ASSQDRREQF
J gene: TRBJ1-5; V gene: TRBV7-2; CDR3 protein: ASSLGGLQGPQH
J gene: TRBJ1-2; V gene: TRBV4-3; CDR3 protein: ASSHQSGAVYYGYT
J gene: TRBJ2-7; V gene: TRBV6-6; CDR3 protein: ASSYPGRGYEQY
J gene: TRBJ1-4; V gene: TRBV28; CDR3 protein: ASSSPRRGVREKLF
J gene: TRBJ1-5; V gene: TRBV18; CDR3 protein: ASSPDLGQPQH
J gene: TRBJ2-3; V gene: TRBV11-2; CDR3 protein: ASSGIADTQY
J gene: TRBJ1-5; V gene: TRBV19; CDR3 protein: ASSIGGPETGNQPQH
J gene: TRBJ1-2; V gene: TRBV25-1; CDR3 protein: ASRGSLGGGYT
J gene: TRBJ1-6; V gene: TRBV4-1; CDR3 protein: ASSRSAGPLH
J gene: TRBJ2-7; V gene: TRBV18; CDR3 protein: ASSPGNFYEQY
J gene: TRBJ1-2; V gene: TRBV10-3; CDR3 protein: AISENDAPNYGYT
J gene: TRBJ2-2; V gene: TRBV11-3; CDR3 protein: ASSLVVRNTGELF
J gene: TRBJ2-3; V gene: TRBV6-6; CDR3 protein: ASSYSASGGTDTQY
J gene: TRBJ1-1; V gene: TRBV19; CDR3 protein: ATKGSVGTEAF
J gene: TRBJ2-7; V gene: TRBV19; CDR3 protein: ASASTLAGVHEQY
J gene: TRBJ2-5; V gene: TRBV7-9; CDR3 protein: ASSLGTGGLRETQY
J gene: TRBJ1-2; V gene: TRBV7-9; CDR3 protein: ASSFGRSFNYGYT
J gene: TRBJ2-3; V gene: TRBV7-9; CDR3 protein: ASSLSTGGTDTQY
J gene: TRBJ1-1; V gene: TRBV4-3; CDR3 protein: ASSQDLMNTEAF
J gene: TRBJ1-5; V gene: TRBV5-8; CDR3 protein: ASSLGDVSNQPQH